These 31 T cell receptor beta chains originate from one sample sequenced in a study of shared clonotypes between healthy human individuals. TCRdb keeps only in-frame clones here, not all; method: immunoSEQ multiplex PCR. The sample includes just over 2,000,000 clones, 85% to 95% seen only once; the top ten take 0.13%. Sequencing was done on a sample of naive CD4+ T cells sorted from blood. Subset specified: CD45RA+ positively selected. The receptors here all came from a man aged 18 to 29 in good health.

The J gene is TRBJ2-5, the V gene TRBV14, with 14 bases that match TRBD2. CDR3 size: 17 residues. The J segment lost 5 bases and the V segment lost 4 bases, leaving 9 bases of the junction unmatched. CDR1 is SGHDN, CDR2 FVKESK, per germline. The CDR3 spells CASSLGTSGRISETQYF. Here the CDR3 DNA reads TGTGCCAGCAGCCTCGGGACTAGCGGGAGAATCTCCGAGACCCAGTACTTC.

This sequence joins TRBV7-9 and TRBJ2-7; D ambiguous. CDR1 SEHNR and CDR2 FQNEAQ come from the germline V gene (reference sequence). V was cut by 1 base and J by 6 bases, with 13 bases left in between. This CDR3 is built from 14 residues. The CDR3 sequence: CASSLVGKSIEQYF. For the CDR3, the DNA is TGTGCCAGCAGCTTAGTGGGCAAGTCCATCGAGCAGTACTTC.

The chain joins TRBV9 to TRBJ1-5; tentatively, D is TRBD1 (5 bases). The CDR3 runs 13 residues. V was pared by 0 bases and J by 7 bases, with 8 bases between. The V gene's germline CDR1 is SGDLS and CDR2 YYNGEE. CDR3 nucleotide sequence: TGTGCCAGCAGCGTAGACGGGGCCCAGCCCCAGCATTTT. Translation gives CASSVDGAQPQHF.

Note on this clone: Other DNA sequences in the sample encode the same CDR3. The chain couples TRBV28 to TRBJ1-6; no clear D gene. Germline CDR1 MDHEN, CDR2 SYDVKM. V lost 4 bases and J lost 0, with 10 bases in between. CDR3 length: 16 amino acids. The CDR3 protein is CASSSGGSSYNSPLHF. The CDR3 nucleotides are TGTGCCAGCAGTTCGGGAGGGAGCTCCTATAATTCACCCCTCCACTTT.

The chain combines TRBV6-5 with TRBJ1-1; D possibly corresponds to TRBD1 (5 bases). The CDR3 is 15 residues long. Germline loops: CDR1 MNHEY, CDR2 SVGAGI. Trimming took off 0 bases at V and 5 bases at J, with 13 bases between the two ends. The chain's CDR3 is CASSYSGAGKTEAFF. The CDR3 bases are TGTGCCAGCAGTTACTCAGGGGCAGGAAAGACTGAAGCTTTCTTT.

The CDR3, as DNA: TGTGCCAGCAGCGCCCTTAGGAGTATTCAGTACTTC. Its protein product is CASSALRSIQYF. This chain joins TRBV7-2 and TRBJ2-4; D gene unclear. With 5 bases removed from V and 10 bases from J, the gap between germline ends came to 12 bases. The CDR3 extends over 12 amino acids. CDR1 is SGHTA, CDR2 FQGNSA, per germline.

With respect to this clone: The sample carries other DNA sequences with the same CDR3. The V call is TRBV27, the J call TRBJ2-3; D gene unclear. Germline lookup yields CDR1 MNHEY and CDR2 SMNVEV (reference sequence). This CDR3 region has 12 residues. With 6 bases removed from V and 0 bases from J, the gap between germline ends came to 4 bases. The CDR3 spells CASRSSTDTQYF. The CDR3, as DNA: TGTGCCAGCAGATCTAGCACAGATACGCAGTATTTT.

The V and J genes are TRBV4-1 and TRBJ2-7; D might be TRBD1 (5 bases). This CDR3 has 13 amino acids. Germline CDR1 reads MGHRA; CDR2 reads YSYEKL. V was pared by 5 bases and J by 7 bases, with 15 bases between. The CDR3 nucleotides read TGCGCCAGCAGCTTTGGCAGGGCGAATGAGCAGTACTTC. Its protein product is CASSFGRANEQYF.

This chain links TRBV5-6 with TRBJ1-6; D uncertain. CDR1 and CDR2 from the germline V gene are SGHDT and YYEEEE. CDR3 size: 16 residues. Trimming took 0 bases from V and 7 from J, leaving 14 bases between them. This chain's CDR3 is CASSLEYVQRNSPLHF. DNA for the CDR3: TGTGCCAGCAGCTTGGAATATGTACAGAGAAATTCACCCCTCCACTTT.

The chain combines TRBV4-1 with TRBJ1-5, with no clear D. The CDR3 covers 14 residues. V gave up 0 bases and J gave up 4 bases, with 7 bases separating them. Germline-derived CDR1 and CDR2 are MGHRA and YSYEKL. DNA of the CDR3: TGCGCCAGCAGCCAAGAATCAGTGAATCAGCCCCAGCATTTT. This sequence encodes CASSQESVNQPQHF.

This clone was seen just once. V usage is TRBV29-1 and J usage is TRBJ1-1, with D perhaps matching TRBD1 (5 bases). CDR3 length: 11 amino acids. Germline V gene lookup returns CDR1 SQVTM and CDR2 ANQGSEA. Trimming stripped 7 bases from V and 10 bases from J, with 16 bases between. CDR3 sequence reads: CSGYFREGAFF. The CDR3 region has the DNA TGCAGCGGATATTTCAGGGAAGGAGCTTTCTTT.

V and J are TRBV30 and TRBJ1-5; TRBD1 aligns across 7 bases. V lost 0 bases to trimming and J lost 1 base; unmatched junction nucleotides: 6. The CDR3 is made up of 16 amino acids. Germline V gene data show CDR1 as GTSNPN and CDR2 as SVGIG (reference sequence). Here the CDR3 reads CAWSVSRGGSNQPQHF. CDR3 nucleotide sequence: TGTGCCTGGAGTGTAAGCAGGGGGGGAAGCAATCAGCCCCAGCATTTT.

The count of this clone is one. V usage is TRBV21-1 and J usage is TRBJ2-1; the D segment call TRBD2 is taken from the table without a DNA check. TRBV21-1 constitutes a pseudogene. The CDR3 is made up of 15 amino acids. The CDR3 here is CASSKLAESYNEQFF. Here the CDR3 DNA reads TGTGCCAGCAGCAAACTAGCGGAGTCCTACAATGAGCAGTTCTTC.

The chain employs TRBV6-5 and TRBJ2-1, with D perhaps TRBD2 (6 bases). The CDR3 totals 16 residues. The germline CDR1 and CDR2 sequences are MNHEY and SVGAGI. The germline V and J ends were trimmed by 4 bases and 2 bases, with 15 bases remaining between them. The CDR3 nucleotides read TGTGCCAGCAGTTCCCCCGGGGGTCGAGCCTACAATGAGCAGTTCTTC. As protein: CASSSPGGRAYNEQFF.

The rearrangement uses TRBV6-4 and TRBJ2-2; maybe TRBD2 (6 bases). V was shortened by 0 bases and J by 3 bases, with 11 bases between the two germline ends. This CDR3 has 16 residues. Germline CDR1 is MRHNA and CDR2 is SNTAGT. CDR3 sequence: CASSDSLGTHTGELFF. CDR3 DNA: TGTGCCAGCAGTGACTCACTCGGGACTCACACCGGGGAGCTGTTTTTT.

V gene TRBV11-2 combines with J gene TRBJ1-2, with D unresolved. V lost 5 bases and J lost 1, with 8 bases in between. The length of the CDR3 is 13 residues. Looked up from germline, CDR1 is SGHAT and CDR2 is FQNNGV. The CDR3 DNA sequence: TGTGCCAGCAGCCCCATGATTAACTATGGCTACACCTTC. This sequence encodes CASSPMINYGYTF.

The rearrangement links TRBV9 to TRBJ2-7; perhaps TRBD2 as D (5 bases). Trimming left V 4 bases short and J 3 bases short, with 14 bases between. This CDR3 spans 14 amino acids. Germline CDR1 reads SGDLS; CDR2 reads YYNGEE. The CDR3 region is CASSTGPGDYEQYF. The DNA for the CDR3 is TGTGCCAGCAGCACTGGTCCCGGGGACTACGAGCAGTACTTC.

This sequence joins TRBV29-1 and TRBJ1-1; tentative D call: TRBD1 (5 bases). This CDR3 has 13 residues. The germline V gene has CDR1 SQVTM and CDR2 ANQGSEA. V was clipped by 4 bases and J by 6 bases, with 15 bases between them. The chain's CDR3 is CSVGSGGTAEAFF. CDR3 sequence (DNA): TGCAGCGTTGGATCGGGGGGAACGGCTGAAGCTTTCTTT.

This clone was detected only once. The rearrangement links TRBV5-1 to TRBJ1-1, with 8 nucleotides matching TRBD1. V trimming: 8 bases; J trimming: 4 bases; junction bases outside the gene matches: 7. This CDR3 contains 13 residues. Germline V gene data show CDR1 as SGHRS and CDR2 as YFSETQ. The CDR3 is CASTGTGRTEAFF. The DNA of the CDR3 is TGCGCCAGTACCGGGACAGGTCGCACTGAAGCTTTCTTT. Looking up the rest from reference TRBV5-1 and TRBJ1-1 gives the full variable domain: KAGVTQTPRYLIKTRGQQVTLSCSPISGHRSVSWYQQTPGQGLQFLFEYFSETQRNKGNFPGRFSGRQFSNSRSEMNVSTLELGDSALYLCASTGTGRTEAFFGQGTRLTVV.

The CDR3 protein is CASSLTGTGNYGYTF. In DNA form, the CDR3 reads TGCGCCAGCAGCCTCACCGGGACAGGGAACTATGGCTACACCTTC. This chain connects TRBV5-1 to TRBJ1-2, with TRBD1 matching over 9 bases. V was clipped by 4 bases and J by 2 bases; unmatched bases: 6. The CDR3 is 15 amino acids. The germline CDR1 and CDR2 sequences are SGHRS and YFSETQ.

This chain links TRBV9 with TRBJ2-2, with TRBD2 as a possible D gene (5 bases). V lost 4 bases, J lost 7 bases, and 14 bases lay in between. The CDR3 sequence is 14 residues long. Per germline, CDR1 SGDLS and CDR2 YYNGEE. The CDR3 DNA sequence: TGTGCCAGCAGCCCCTCAACCGAGGGCGGGGAGCTGTTTTTT. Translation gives CASSPSTEGGELFF.

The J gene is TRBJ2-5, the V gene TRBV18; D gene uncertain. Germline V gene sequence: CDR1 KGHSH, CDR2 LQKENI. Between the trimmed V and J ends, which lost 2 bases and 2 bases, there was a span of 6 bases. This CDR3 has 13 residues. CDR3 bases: TGTGCCAGCTCACCATCGTGGCAAGAGACCCAGTACTTC. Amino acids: CASSPSWQETQYF.

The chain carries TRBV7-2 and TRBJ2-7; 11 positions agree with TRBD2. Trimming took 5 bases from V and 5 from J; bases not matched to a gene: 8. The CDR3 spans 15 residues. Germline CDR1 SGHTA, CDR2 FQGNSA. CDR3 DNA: TGTGCCAGCAGCCGAATAGCGGGGGGGCGAGACGAGCAGTACTTC. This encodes CASSRIAGGRDEQYF.

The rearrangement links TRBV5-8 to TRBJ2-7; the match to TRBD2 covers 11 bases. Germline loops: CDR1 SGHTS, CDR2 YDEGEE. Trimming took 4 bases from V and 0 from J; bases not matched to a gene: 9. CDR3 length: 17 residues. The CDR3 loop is CASSQTGTSGPSYEQYF. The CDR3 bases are TGTGCCAGCAGCCAAACCGGGACTAGCGGACCCTCCTACGAGCAGTACTTC.

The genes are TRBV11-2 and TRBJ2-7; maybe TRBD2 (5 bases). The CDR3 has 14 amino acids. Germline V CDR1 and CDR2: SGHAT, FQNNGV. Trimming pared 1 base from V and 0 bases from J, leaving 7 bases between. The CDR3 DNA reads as TGTGCCAGCAGCTTAGTTGAGGGCTCCTACGAGCAGTACTTC. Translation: CASSLVEGSYEQYF.

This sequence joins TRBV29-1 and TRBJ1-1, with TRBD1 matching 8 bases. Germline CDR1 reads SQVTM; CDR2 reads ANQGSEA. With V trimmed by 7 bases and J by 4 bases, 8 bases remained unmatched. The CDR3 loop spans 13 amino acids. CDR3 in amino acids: CSAVDRVGTEAFF. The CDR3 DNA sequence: TGCAGCGCCGTGGACAGGGTCGGCACTGAAGCTTTCTTT.

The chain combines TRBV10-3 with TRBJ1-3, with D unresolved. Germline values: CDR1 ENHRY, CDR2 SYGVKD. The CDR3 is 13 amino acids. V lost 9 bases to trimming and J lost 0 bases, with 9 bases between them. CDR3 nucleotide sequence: TGTGCCATTCAGCCGCCCTCTGGAAACACCATATATTTT. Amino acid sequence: CAIQPPSGNTIYF.

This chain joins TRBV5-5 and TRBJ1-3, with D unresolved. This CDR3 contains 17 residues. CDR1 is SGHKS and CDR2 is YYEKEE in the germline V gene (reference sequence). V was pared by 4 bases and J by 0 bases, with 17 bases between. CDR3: CASSREPTAFSGNTIYF. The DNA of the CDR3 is TGTGCCAGCAGCAGGGAGCCGACTGCGTTCTCTGGAAACACCATATATTTT. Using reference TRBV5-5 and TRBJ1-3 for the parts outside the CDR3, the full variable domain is DAGVTQSPTHLIKTRGQQVTLRCSPISGHKSVSWYQQVLGQGPQFIFQYYEKEERGRGNFPDRFSARQFPNYSSELNVNALLLGDSALYLCASSREPTAFSGNTIYFGEGSWLTVV.

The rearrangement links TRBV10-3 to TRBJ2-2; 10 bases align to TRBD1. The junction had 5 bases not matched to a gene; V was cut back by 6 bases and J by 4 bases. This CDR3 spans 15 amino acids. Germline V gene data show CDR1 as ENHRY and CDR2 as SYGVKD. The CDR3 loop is CAIRRQGAGTGELFF. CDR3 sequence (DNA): TGTGCCATCAGGAGACAGGGGGCGGGCACCGGGGAGCTGTTTTTT.

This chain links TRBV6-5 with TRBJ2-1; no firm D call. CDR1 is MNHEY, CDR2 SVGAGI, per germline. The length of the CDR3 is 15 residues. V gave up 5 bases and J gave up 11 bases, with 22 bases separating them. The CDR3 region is CASSRQKGRHNQQFF. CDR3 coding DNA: TGTGCCAGCAGTCGACAAAAGGGCAGGCATAATCAGCAGTTCTTC.

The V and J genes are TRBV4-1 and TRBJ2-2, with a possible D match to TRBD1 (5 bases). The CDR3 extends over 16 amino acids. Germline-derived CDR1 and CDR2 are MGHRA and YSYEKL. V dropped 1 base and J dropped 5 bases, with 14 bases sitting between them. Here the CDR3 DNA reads TGCGCCAGCAGCCAAGCCCAGGACACGAGGACCGGGGAGCTGTTTTTT. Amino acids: CASSQAQDTRTGELFF.